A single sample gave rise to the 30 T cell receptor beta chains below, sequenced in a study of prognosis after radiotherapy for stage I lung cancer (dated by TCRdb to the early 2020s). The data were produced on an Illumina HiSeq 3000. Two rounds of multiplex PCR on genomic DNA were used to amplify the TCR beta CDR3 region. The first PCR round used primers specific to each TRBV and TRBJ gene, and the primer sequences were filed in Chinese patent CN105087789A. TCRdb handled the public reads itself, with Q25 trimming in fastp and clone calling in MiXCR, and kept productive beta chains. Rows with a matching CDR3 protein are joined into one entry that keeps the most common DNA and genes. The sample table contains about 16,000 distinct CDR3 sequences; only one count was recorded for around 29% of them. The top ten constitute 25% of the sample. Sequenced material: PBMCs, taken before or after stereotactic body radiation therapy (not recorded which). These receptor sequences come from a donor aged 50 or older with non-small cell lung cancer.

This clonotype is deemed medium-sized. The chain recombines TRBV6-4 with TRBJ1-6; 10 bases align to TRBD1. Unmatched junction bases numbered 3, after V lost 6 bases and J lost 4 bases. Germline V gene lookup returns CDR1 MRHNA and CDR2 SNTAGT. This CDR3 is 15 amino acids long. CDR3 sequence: CASRGQGFYNSPLHF. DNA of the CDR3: TGTGCCAGCAGGGGACAGGGGTTTTATAATTCACCCCTCCACTTT.

CDR3 residues: CASSYSKVSGMKDEQYF. As DNA, the CDR3 is TGTGCCAGCAGTTACTCGAAGGTCTCGGGAATGAAAGACGAGCAGTACTTC. This rearrangement joins TRBV6-2 or TRBV6-3 to TRBJ2-7; a possible D gene is TRBD2 (5 bases). V lost 0 bases to trimming and J lost 5 bases, with 20 bases between them. Germline CDR1 MNHEY, CDR2 SVGEGT. The CDR3 extends over 17 amino acids.

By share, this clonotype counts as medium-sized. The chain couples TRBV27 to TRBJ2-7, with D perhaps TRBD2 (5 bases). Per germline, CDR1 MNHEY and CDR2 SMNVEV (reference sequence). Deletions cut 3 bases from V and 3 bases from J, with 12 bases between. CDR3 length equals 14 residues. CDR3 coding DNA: TGTGCCAGCAGTTTTCGGGAAGAAAGCTACGAGCAGTACTTC. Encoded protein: CASSFREESYEQYF.

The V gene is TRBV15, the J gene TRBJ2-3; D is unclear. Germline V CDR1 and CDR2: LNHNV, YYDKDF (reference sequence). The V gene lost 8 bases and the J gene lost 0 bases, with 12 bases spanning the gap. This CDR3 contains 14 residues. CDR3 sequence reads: CATPKSDSTDTQYF. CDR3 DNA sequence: TGTGCCACCCCAAAAAGTGATAGCACAGATACGCAGTATTTT.

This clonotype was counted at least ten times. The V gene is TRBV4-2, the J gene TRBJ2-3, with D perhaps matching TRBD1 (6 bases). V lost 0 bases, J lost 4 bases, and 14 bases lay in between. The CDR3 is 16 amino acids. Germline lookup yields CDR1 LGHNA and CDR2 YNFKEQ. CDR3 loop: CASSQEGAKASDTQYF. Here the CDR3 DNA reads TGTGCCAGCAGCCAAGAGGGGGCAAAAGCCTCAGATACGCAGTATTTT.

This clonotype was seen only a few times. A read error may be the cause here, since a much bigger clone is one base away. CDR3 bases: TGTGCCAGCAGTCAGGACAGTAACCATGGCTACACCTTC. Translation gives CASSQDSNHGYTF. The V call is TRBV2, the J call TRBJ1-2; perhaps TRBD1 as D (6 bases). The length of the CDR3 is 13 residues. Per germline, CDR1 SNHLY and CDR2 FYNNEI.

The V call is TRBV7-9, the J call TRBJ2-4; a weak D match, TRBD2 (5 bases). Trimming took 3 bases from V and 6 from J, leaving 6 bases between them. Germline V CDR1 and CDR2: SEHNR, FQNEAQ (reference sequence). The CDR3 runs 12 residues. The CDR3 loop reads CASSFSGNIQYF. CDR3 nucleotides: TGTGCCAGCAGCTTCAGCGGAAACATTCAGTACTTC.

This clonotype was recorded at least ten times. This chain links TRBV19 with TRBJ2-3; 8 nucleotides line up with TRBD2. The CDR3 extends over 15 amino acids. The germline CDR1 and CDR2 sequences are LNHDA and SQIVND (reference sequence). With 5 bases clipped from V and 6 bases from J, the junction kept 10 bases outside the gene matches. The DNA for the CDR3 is TGTGCCAGTAGTTTCGGACTAGCTGTTGAGGATACGCAGTATTTT. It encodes CASSFGLAVEDTQYF.

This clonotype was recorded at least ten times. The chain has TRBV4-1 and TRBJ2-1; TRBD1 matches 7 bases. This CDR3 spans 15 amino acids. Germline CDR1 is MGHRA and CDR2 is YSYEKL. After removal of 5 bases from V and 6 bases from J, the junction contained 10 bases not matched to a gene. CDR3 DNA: TGCGCCAGCAGCATCGGTAAAGGGGGCATCAATGAGCAGTTCTTC. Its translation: CASSIGKGGINEQFF.

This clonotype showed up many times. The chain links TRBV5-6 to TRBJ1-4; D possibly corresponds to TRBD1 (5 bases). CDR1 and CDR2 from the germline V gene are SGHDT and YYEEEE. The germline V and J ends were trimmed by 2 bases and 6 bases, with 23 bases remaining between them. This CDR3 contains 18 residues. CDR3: CASSFLGTSVSVYEKLFF. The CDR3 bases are TGTGCCAGCAGCTTTTTAGGGACTAGCGTATCCGTATATGAAAAACTGTTTTTT.

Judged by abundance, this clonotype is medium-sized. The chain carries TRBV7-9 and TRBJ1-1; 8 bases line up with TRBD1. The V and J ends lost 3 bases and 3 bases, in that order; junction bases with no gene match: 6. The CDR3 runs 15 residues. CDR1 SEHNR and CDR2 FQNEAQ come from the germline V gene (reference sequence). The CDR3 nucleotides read TGTGCCAGCAGCTTCGTCGAACAGGGGGACACTGAAGCTTTCTTT. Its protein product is CASSFVEQGDTEAFF.

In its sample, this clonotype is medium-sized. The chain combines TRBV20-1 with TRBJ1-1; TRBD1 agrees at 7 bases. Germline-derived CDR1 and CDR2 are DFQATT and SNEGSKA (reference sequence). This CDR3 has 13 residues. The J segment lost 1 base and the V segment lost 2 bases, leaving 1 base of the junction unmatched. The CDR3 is CSARRTGNTEAFF. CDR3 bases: TGCAGTGCTAGAAGGACAGGGAACACTGAAGCTTTCTTT.

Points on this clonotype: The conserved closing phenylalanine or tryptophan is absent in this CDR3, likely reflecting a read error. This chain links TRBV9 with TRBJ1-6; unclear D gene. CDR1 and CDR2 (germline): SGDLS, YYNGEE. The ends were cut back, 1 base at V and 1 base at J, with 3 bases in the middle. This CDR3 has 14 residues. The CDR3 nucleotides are TGTGCCAGCAGCGTAAGATCCTATAATTCACCCCTCCACTCT. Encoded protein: CASSVRSYNSPLHS.

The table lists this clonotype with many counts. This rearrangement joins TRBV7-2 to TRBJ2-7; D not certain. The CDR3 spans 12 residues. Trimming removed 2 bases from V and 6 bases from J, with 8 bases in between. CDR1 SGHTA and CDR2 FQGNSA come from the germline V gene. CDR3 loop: CASSLLVGEQYF. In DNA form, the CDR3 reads TGTGCCAGCAGCTTATTGGTTGGCGAGCAGTACTTC.

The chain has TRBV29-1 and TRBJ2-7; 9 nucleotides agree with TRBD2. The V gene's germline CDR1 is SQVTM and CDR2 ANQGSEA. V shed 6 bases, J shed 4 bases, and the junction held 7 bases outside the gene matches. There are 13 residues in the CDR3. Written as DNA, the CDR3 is TGCAGCGTCACCGGGACTAGCTTGTACGAGCAGTACTTC. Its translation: CSVTGTSLYEQYF.

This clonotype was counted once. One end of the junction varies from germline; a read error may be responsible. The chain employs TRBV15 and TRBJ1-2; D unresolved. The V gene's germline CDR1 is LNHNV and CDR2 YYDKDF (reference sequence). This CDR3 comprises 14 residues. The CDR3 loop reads CSTSRDSTYYSYTF. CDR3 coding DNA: TGTTCCACCAGCAGAGATAGCACCTACTATAGCTACACCTTC.

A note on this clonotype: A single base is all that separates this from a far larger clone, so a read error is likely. The CDR3 region is CASSFEISWAGELFF. The CDR3 DNA is TGTGCCAGCAGTTTTGAAATTTCTTGGGCCGGGGAGCTGTTTTTT. The V gene is TRBV6-9, the J gene TRBJ2-2; unclear D gene. The CDR3 loop spans 15 amino acids. With 4 bases removed from V and 6 bases from J, the gap between germline ends came to 15 bases. Per the germline V gene, CDR1 is MNHGY and CDR2 is SVAAGI.

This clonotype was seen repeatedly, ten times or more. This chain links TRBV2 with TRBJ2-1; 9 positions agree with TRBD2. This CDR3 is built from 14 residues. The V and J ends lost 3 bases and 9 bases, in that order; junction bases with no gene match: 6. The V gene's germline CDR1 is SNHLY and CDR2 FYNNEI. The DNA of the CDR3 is TGTGCCAGCAGTGATGTTCTAGCGGGAATTGAGCAGTTCTTC. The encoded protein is CASSDVLAGIEQFF.

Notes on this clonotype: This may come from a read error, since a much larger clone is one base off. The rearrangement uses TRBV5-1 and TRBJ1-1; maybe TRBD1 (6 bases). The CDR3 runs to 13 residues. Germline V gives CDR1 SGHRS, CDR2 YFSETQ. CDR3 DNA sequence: TGCGCCAGCGGGGGCGGACTGAACACTGAAGTTTTCTTT. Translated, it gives CASGGGLNTEVFF. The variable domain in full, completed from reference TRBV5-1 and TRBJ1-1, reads KAGVTQTPRYLIKTRGQQVTLSCSPISGHRSVSWYQQTPGQGLQFLFEYFSETQRNKGNFPGRFSGRQFSNSRSEMNVSTLELGDSALYLCASGGGLNTEVFFGQGTRLTVV.

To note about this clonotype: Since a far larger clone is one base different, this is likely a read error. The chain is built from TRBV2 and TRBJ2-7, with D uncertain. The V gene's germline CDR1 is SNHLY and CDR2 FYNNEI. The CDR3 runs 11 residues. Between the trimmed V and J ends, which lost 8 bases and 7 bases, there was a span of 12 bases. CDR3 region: CASHLGYEQYF. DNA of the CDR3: TGTGCCAGCCACCTAGGGTATGAGCAGTACTTC.

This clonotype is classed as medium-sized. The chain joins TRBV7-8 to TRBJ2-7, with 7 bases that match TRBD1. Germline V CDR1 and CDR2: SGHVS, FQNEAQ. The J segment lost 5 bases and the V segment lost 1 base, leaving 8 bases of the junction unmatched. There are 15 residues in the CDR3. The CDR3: CASSLDETGTNEQYF. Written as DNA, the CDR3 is TGTGCCAGCAGCTTAGACGAGACAGGGACGAACGAGCAGTACTTC. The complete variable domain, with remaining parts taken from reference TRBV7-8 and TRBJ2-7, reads GAGVSQSPRYKVAKRGQDVALRCDPISGHVSLFWYQQALGQGPEFLTYFQNEAQLDKSGLPSDRFFAERPEGSVSTLKIQRTQQEDSAVYLCASSLDETGTNEQYFGPGTRLTVT.

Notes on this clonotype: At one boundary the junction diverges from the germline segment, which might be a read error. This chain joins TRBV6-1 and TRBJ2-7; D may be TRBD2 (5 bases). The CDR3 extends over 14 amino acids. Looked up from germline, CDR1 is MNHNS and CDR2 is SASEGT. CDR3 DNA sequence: TGTGCCATCAGTGCGTCTCGGGATACCTACGAGCAGTACTTC. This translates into CAISASRDTYEQYF.

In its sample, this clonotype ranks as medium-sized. The CDR3 region is CATQHKNTIYF. CDR3 DNA: TGTGCCACGCAACACAAAAACACCATATATTTT. The chain joins TRBV6-1 to TRBJ1-3; D not certain. This CDR3 has 11 residues. The ends were cut back, 10 bases at V and 6 bases at J, with 10 bases in the middle. The V gene's germline CDR1 is MNHNS and CDR2 SASEGT.

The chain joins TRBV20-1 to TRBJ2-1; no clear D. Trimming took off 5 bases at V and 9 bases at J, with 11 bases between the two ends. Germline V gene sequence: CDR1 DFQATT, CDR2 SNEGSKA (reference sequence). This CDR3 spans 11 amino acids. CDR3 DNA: TGCAGTGCTTATGACAAATCTGAGCAGTTCTTC. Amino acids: CSAYDKSEQFF.

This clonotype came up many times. In DNA, the CDR3 is TGCAGTGCCGTAGCGGGAGAGAGTCAGACCCAGTACTTC. Amino acid sequence: CSAVAGESQTQYF. This sequence joins TRBV20-1 and TRBJ2-5; 9 nucleotides align to TRBD2. J lost 6 bases, V lost 6 bases, and 8 bases had no gene match. CDR1 DFQATT and CDR2 SNEGSKA come from the germline V gene (reference sequence). CDR3 length: 13 amino acids.

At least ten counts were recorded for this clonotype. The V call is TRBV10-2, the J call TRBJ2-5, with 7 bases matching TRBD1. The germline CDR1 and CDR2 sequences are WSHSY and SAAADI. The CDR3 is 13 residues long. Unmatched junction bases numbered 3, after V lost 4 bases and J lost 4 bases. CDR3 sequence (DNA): TGCGCCAGCAGTGGCTCAGGGGGAGAGACCCAGTACTTC. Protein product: CASSGSGGETQYF.

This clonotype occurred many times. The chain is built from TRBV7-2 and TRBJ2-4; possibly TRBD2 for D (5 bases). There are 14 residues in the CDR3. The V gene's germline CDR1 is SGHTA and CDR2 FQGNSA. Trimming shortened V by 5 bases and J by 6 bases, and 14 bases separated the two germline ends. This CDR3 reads CASSPRASINIQYF. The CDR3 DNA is TGTGCCAGCAGCCCCCGGGCTAGCATAAACATTCAGTACTTC.

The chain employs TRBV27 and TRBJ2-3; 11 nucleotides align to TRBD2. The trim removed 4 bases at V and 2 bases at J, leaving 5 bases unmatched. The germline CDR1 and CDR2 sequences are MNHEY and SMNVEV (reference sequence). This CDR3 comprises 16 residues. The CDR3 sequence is CASSSRLAGTTDTQYF. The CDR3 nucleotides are TGTGCCAGCAGTTCGAGACTAGCGGGGACCACAGATACGCAGTATTTT.

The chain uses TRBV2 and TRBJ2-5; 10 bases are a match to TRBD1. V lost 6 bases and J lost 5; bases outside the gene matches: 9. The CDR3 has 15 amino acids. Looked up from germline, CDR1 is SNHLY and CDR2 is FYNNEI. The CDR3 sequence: CASRIRQGARETQYF. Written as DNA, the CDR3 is TGTGCCAGCAGGATCAGACAGGGGGCCCGGGAGACCCAGTACTTC.

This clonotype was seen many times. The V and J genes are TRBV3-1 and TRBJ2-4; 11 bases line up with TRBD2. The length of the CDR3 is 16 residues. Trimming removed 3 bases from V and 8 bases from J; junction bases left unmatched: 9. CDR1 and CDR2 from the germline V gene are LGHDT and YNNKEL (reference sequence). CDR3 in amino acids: CASSQTLAGEVDIQYF. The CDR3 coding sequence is TGTGCCAGCAGCCAGACACTAGCGGGAGAGGTCGACATTCAGTACTTC.